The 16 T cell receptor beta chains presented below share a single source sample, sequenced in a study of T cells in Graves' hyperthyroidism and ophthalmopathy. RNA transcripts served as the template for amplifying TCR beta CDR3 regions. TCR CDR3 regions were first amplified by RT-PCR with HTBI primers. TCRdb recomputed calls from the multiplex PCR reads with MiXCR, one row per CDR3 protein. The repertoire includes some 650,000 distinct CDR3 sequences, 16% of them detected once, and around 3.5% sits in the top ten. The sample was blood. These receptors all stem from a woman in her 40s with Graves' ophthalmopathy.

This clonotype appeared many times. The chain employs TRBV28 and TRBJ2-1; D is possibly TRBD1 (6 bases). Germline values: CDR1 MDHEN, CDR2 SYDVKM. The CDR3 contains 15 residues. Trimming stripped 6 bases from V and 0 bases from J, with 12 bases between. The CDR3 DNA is TGTGCCAGCAGACTCGACAGGCCCTCCTACAATGAGCAGTTCTTC. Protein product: CASRLDRPSYNEQFF.

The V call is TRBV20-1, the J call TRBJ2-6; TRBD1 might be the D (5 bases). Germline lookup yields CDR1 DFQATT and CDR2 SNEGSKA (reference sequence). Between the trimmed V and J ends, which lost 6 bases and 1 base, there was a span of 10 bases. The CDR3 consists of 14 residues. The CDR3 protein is CSAERGSGANVLTF. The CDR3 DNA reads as TGCAGTGCGGAAAGGGGATCTGGGGCCAACGTCCTGACTTTC.

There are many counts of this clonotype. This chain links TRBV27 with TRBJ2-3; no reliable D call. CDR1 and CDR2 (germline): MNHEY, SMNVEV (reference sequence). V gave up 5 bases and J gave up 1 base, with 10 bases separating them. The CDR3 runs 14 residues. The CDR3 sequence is CASSIEPRTDTQYF. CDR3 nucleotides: TGTGCCAGCAGTATCGAACCACGCACAGATACGCAGTATTTT.

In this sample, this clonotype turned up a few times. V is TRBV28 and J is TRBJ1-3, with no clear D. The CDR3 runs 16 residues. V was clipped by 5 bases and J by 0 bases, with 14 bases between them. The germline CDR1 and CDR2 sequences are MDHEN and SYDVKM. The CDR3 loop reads CASSPPRRLSGNTIYF. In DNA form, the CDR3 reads TGTGCCAGCAGTCCCCCCCGGAGGCTCTCTGGAAACACCATATATTTT.

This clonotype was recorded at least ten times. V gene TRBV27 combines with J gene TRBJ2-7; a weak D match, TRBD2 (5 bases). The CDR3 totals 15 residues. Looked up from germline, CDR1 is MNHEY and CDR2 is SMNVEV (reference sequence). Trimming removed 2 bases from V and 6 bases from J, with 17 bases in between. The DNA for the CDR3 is TGTGCCAGCAGTTTAGGAGGAGACGGTCGGGCCGAGCAGTACTTC. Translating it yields CASSLGGDGRAEQYF.

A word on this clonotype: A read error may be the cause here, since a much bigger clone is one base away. CDR3 in DNA: TGTGCCAGCGGTGAACGCGGGGAAAAACTGTTTTTT. It is translated as CASGERGEKLFF. The V call is TRBV6-1, the J call TRBJ1-4; no reliable D call. CDR1 and CDR2 (germline): MNHNS, SASEGT. CDR3 length: 12 amino acids.

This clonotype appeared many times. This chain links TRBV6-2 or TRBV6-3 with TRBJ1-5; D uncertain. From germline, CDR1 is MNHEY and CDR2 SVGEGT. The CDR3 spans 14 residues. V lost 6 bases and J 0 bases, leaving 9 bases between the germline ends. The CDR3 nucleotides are TGTGCCAGCAGCCACGGGGTTAGCAATCAGCCCCAGCATTTT. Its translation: CASSHGVSNQPQHF.

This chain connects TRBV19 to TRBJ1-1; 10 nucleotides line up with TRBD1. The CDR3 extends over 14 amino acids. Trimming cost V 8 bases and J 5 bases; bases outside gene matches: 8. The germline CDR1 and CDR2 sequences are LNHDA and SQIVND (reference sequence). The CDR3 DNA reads TGTGCCAGTTGGGACAGGGGCCTTAGGACTGAAGCTTTCTTT. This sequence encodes CASWDRGLRTEAFF.

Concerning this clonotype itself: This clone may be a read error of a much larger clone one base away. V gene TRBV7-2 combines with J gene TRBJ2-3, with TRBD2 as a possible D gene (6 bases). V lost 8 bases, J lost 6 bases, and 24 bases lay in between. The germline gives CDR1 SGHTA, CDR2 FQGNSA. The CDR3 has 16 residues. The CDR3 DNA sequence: TGTGCCAGCTTGTTTTATAAGGTGGCTAGCGCGGATACGCAGTATTTT. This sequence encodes CASLFYKVASADTQYF.

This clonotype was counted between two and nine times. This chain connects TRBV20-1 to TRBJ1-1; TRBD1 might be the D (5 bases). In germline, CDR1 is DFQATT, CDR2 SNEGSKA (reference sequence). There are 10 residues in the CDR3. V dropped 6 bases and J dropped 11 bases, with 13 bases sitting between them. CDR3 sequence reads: CSAVGDWAFF. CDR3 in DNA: TGCAGTGCCGTGGGGGATTGGGCTTTCTTT.

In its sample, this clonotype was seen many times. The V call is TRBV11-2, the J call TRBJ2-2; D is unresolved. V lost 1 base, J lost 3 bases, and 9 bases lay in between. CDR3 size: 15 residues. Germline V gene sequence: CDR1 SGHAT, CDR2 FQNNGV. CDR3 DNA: TGTGCCAGCAGCTTAGGGCGGAGCTACACCGGGGAGCTGTTTTTT. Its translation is CASSLGRSYTGELFF.

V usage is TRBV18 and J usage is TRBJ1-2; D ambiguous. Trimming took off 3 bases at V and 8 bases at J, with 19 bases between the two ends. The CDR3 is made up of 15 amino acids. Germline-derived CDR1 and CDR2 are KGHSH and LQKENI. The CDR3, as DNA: TGTGCCAGCTCACCTGCCACGGGAGGTCGCCTCGGCTACACCTTC. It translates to CASSPATGGRLGYTF.

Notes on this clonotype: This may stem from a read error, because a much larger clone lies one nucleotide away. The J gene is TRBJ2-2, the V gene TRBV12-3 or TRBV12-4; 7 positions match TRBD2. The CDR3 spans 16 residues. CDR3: CASSLFGGRNTGEPFF. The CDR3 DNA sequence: TGTGCCAGCAGTTTATTCGGGGGGAGGAACACCGGGGAGCCGTTTTTT.

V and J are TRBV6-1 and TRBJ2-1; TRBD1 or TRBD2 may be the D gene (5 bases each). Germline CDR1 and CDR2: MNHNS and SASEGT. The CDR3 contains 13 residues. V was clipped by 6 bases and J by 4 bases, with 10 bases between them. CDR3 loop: CASRPGAYNEQFF. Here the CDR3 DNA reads TGTGCCAGCAGACCCGGGGCGTACAATGAGCAGTTCTTC.

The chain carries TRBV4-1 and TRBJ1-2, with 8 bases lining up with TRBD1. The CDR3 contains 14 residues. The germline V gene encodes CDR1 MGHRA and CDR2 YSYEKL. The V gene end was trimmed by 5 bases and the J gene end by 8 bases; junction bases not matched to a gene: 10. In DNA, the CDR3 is TGCGCCAGCAGCTACATAGACAGGGGAGGCGGCTACACCTTC. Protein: CASSYIDRGGGYTF.

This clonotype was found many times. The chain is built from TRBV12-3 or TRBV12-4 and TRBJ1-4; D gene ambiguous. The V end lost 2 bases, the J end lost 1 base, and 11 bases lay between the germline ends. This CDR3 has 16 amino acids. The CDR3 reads CASSLSSALTNEKLFF. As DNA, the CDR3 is TGTGCCAGCAGTTTAAGTAGTGCGCTAACTAATGAAAAACTGTTTTTT.